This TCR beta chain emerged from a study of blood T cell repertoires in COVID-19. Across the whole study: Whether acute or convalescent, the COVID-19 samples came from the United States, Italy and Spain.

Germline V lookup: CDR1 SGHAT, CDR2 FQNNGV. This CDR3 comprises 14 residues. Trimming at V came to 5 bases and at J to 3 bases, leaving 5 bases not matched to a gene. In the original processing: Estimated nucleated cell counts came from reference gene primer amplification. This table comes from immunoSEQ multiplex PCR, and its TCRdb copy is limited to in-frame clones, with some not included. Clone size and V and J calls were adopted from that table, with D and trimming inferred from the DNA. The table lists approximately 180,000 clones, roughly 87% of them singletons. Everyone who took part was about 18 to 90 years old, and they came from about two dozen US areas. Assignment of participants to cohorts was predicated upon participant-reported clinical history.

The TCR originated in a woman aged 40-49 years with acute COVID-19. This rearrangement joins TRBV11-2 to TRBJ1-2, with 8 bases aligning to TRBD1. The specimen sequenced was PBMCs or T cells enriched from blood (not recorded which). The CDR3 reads CASSLQTGDYGYTF. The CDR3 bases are TGTGCCAGCAGCCTCCAGACAGGGGACTATGGCTACACCTTC.